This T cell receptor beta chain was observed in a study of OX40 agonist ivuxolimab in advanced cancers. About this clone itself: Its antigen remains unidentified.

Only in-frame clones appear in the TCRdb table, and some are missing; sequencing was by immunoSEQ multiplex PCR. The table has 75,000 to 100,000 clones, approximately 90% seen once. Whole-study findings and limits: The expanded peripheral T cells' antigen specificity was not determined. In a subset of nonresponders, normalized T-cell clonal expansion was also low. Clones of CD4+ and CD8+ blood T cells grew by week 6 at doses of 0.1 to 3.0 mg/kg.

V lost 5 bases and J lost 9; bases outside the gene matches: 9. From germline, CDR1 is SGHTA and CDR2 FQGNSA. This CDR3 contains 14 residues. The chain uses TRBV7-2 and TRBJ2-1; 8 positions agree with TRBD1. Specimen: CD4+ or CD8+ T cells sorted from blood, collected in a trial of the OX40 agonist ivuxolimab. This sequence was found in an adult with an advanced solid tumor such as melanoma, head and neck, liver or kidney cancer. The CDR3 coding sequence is TGTGCCAGCAGCCCTAGTTCAGGGGGCACTGAGCAGTTCTTC. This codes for CASSPSSGGTEQFF.